Following are 2 T cell receptor beta chains from one sample sequenced in a study of T cell responses to AZD1222 COVID-19 vaccine. The assay was immunoSEQ multiplex PCR, and TCRdb's table has in-frame clones only and misses some. The table has 150,000 or so clones, over 75% seen once; the top ten hold about 1.5%. The sequences come from peripheral blood, collected on day 0 of AZD1222 vaccination. The receptors shown here come from an adult in good health.

This clone was picked up a small number of times. The CDR3 DNA sequence: TGTGCCATCAGTGATAGTTTCCAGGTCCGTCGAACAGCGAGCTCTGGAAACACCATATATTTT. Translating gives CAISDSFQVRRTASSGNTIYF. The chain has TRBV10-3 and TRBJ1-3; D unclear. V lost 3 bases and J 0 bases, leaving 27 bases between the germline ends. Germline CDR1 and CDR2: ENHRY and SYGVKD. The CDR3 extends over 21 amino acids.

The rearrangement links TRBV6-5 to TRBJ1-1; unclear D gene. Trimming pared 0 bases from V and 4 bases from J, leaving 12 bases between. Germline CDR1 and CDR2: MNHEY and SVGAGI. CDR3 length: 15 residues. The DNA for the CDR3 is TGTGCCAGCAGTTACTCTGACCCCGGAACCACTGAAGCTTTCTTT. Translation: CASSYSDPGTTEAFF.